A single TCR beta chain is shown here with its context. The clone's antigen remains unknown. Qualities for individual bases were not recorded, and no much larger clone is one base off. From V the trimming removes 0 bases and from J it removes 1 base, while the gene matches leave 3 bases of the junction unaccounted for. The CDR3, cysteine through phenylalanine, is 18 amino acids long. The retained sequence is limited to the CDR3, 54 bases, with the frame set at the first base. CDR1 and CDR2 (KGHDR, SFDVKD) derive from the germline V gene. Collaborating institutions collected whole blood in K2EDTA tubes following their own protocols. Collaborator samples were shipped for TCRbeta analysis as frozen whole blood, isolated PBMCs, or DNA extracted from either sample type. This record comes from a study of blood T cell repertoires in COVID-19 (dated by TCRdb to about 2020). In terms of the full investigation: Samples from collaborators originated in the United States, Italy and Spain and spanned both the acute and convalescent phases of COVID-19. The prospective study material was composed of cDNA or gDNA derived from T cells, B-cell-depleted T cells, or PBMCs. Subjects who had been exposed to COVID-19, were actively infected with it, or had recovered from it provided the deeply sampled blood TCRbeta repertoires that made up the dataset. The repertoires were released in a freely available public database meant as a resource for research on the immune response to SARS-CoV-2. Samples were obtained from the ongoing ImmuneRACE study (first 160 participants) and from over 1,000 subjects provided by 6 global collaborators. The sample metadata nearly always contained a de-identified subject ID, COVID-19 status, age in years and sex. HLA class I and class II types, where available, came from metadata supplied by the sample provider rather than from assay-based typing.

Results and caveats for the whole study, not just this receptor: How much clinical and demographic metadata was included differed by source and by participant, and the metadata was provided uncurated.

TCRbeta CDR3 regions were amplified from genomic DNA by means of the immunoSEQ Assay, a bias-controlled multiplex PCR. As for the original processing: The number of nucleated cells in each sample was estimated by amplification of reference gene primers within the assay. Sequence reads were collapsed and filtered to measure the absolute abundance of every unique TCRbeta CDR3 rearrangement. For each sample, productive Simpson clonality was calculated as the square root of Simpson's diversity index over productive rearrangements. The source is immuneACCESS, and TCRdb retained only in-frame sequences with V and J called. Part of the clones is not carried over; for the studies checked, unresolved V genes explain less than half of this, and the remainder is unexplained. The D gene and trimming were derived from the DNA, and the V and J assignments and clone size from that table. Across this sample there are 110,000 to 150,000 clones, with approximately 80% seen only once. The ten largest clones take up approximately 8% of the sample.

Rearrangement joined TRBV24-1 to TRBJ2-2, and 11 junction bases match TRBD2. The clonotype originates from a human donor in a cohort sampled during active COVID-19. The sequenced sample consisted of peripheral blood. Here the CDR3 is given as CATSDLAGTSGNTGELFF. The DNA reads TGTGCCACCAGTGATTTGGCCGGGACTAGCGGGAACACCGGGGAGCTGTTTTTT.